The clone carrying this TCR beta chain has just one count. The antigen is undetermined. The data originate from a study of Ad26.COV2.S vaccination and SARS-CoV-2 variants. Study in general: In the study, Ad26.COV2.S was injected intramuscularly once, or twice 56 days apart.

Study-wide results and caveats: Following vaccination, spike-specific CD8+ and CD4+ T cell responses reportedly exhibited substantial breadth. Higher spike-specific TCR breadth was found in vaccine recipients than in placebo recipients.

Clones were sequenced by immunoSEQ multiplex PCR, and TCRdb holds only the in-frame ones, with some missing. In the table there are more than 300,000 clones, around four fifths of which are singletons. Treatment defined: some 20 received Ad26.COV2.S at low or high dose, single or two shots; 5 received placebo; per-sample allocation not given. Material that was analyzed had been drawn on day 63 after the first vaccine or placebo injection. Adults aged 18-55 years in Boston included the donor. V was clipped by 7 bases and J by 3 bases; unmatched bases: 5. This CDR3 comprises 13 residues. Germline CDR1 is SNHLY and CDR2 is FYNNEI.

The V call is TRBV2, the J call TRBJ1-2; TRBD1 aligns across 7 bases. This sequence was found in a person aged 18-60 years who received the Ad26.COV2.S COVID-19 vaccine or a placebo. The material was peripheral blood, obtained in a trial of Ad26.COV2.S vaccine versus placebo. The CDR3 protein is CASTTTGDYGYTF. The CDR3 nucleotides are TGTGCCAGCACCACAACAGGGGACTATGGCTACACCTTC. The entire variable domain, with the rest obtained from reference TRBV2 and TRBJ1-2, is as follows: EPEVTQTPSHQVTQMGQEVILRCVPISNHLYFYWYRQILGQKVEFLVSFYNNEISEKSEIFDDQFSVERPDGSNFTLKIRSTKLEDSAMYFCASTTTGDYGYTFGSGTRLTVV.